The clone carrying this TCR beta chain was observed a few times. Each CDR3 protein is one row after TCRdb ran MiXCR on the 5' RACE reads. The sample has approximately 40,000 distinct CDR3 sequences, around 28% seen once. The germline V gene has CDR1 SGHTA and CDR2 FQGNSA. Trimming stripped 5 bases from V and 5 bases from J, with 10 bases between. There are 13 residues in the CDR3. The V and J genes are TRBV7-2 and TRBJ2-4; D is perhaps TRBD2 (6 bases). Source material: tumor-infiltrating memory CD4+ T cells sorted from the breast tumor. Subset indicated: memory CD4+ T cells, CD4+CD45RO+CD25-. This receptor was obtained from a female donor with breast cancer. The chain's CDR3 is CASSPGTENIQYF. The DNA for the CDR3 is TGTGCCAGCAGCCCAGGGACTGAAAACATTCAGTACTTC.